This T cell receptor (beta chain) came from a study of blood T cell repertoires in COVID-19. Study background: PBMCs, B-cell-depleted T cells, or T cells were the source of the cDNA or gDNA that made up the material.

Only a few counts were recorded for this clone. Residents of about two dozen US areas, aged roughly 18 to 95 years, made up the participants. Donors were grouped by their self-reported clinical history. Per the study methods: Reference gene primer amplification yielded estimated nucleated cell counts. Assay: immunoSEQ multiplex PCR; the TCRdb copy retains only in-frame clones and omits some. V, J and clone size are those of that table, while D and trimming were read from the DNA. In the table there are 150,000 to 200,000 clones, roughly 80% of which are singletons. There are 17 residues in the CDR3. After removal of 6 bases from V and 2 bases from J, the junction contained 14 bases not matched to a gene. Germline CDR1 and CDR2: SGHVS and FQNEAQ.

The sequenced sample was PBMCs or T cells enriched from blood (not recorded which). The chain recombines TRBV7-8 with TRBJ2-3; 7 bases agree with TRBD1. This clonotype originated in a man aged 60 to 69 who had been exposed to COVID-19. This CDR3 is CASRPRKGQILTDTQYF. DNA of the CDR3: TGTGCCAGCAGACCACGAAAGGGACAGATTCTCACAGATACGCAGTATTTT.